Shown below are 21 T cell receptor beta chains from a single sample sequenced in a study of CD8+CD57+ T cells in acquired aplastic anemia. Patients chosen for sequencing had shown CD8+CD57+ cell expansion by flow cytometry. For CDR3 and TCR beta VDJ profiling, genomic DNA was the template used. TCRdb analysed the reads with MiXCR anew, one entry per CDR3 protein. The sample includes some 160,000 distinct CDR3 sequences, around 48% of them seen just once. Sequencing was performed on sorted CD4+, CD8+, or CD8+CD57+ T cells (not recorded which) from PBMCs. These receptors originate from a human donor with aplastic anemia.

The CDR3 here is CASSYPVAGGGGSADTQYF. Here the CDR3 DNA reads TGCGCCAGCAGCTACCCCGTCGCAGGAGGGGGCGGGAGTGCAGATACGCAGTATTTT. This chain connects TRBV5-1 to TRBJ2-3; D may be TRBD1 or TRBD2 (7 bases each). Trimming shortened V by 3 bases and J by 4 bases, and 27 bases separated the two germline ends. Germline V gene lookup returns CDR1 SGHRS and CDR2 YFSETQ. This CDR3 is built from 19 residues.

This clonotype has at least ten counts. The gene calls are TRBV12-3 or TRBV12-4 and TRBJ2-3; D ambiguous. The V gene lost 3 bases and the J gene lost 2 bases, with 9 bases spanning the gap. This CDR3 region has 14 residues. For the CDR3, the DNA is TGTGCCAGCAGTTTCCGACCAAACACAGATACGCAGTATTTT. Translated, it gives CASSFRPNTDTQYF.

The V call is TRBV7-6, the J call TRBJ2-5; 11 nucleotides align to TRBD2. The germline CDR1 and CDR2 sequences are SGHVS and FNYEAQ. CDR3 size: 14 residues. Losses at the gene ends were 11 bases for V and 1 base for J; bases not matched to a gene: 6. The CDR3 loop reads CAGRTSGLQETQYF. CDR3 nucleotide sequence: TGTGCCGGAAGGACTAGCGGGCTCCAAGAGACCCAGTACTTC.

This clonotype appeared once. This rearrangement joins TRBV5-4 to TRBJ1-6; tentatively, D is TRBD1 (5 bases). In germline, CDR1 is SGHNT, CDR2 YYREEE (reference sequence). The CDR3 runs to 15 residues. With 2 bases removed from V and 3 bases from J, the gap between germline ends came to 9 bases. CDR3 sequence: CASSLSDSYNSPLHF. CDR3 bases: TGTGCCAGCAGCTTATCCGACAGCTATAATTCACCCCTCCACTTT.

This CDR3 reads CASSTNINTAYPYEQYF. CDR3 nucleotides: TGTGCCAGCAGTACGAACATTAACACGGCTTACCCCTACGAGCAGTACTTC. The rearrangement links TRBV2 to TRBJ2-7; the D is unclear. The CDR3 is made up of 17 amino acids. In germline, CDR1 is SNHLY, CDR2 FYNNEI. The V end was cut by 5 bases, the J end by 2 bases, with 22 bases between.

This clonotype was observed at least ten times. This chain joins TRBV19 and TRBJ2-1; 12 bases are shared with TRBD2. Trimming took 5 bases from V and 10 from J; bases not matched to a gene: 12. CDR3 length equals 16 residues. Germline-derived CDR1 and CDR2 are LNHDA and SQIVND (reference sequence). CDR3 amino acids: CASSPLRLAGVGEQFF. The DNA for the CDR3 is TGTGCCAGTAGTCCGCTTAGACTAGCGGGAGTCGGCGAGCAGTTCTTC.

V is TRBV7-2 and J is TRBJ2-3; perhaps TRBD1 as D (6 bases). The CDR3 loop spans 13 amino acids. CDR1 is SGHTA and CDR2 is FQGNSA in the germline V gene. V was pared by 5 bases and J by 2 bases, with 8 bases between. CDR3 protein: CASSRQVTDTQYF. The CDR3 bases are TGTGCCAGCAGCCGACAGGTCACAGATACGCAGTATTTT. The full variable domain, completed using reference TRBV7-2 and TRBJ2-3, is GAGVSQSPSNKVTEKGKDVELRCDPISGHTALYWYRQSLGQGLEFLIYFQGNSAPDKSGLPSDRFSAERTGGSVSTLTIQRTQQEDSAVYLCASSRQVTDTQYFGPGTRLTVL.

As regards this clonotype: A read error may be the cause here, since a much bigger clone is one base away. The conserved final phenylalanine or tryptophan is absent from the CDR3, which likely points to a read error. The J gene is TRBJ2-7, the V gene TRBV15, with 11 bases identical to TRBD2. The CDR3 sequence is 15 residues long. CDR1 is LNHNV, CDR2 YYDKDF, per germline (reference sequence). The ends lost 1 base at V and 3 bases at J; junction bases unmatched: 2. The CDR3 sequence: CATSRVTSGDYEQYI. The DNA for the CDR3 is TGTGCCACCAGCAGAGTGACTAGCGGGGACTACGAGCAGTACATC.

V is TRBV27 and J is TRBJ2-7; 8 bases agree with TRBD2. This CDR3 has 16 amino acids. Germline loops: CDR1 MNHEY, CDR2 SMNVEV (reference sequence). V trimming: 6 bases; J trimming: 4 bases; junction bases outside the gene matches: 14. The chain's CDR3 is CASSPGVGGEIYEQYF. The CDR3 region has the DNA TGTGCCAGCAGCCCCGGGGTCGGGGGGGAAATATACGAGCAGTACTTC.

Worth noting for this clonotype: Since a much larger clone is just one base distant, this may be a read error. The rearrangement uses TRBV5-6 and TRBJ2-3; 9 positions match TRBD2. CDR1 and CDR2 from the germline V gene are SGHDT and YYEEEE. This CDR3 has 18 residues. The CDR3 coding sequence is TGTGCCAGCAGCTACCTTAATCCGGGACTAGCTAGCACAGATACGCACTATTTT. This gives the protein CASSYLNPGLASTDTHYF.

This clonotype was seen a handful of times. This chain joins TRBV28 and TRBJ1-2, with 9 bases aligning to TRBD1. V was clipped by 2 bases and J by 4 bases; unmatched bases: 5. CDR1 MDHEN and CDR2 SYDVKM come from the germline V gene. This CDR3 has 15 residues. The CDR3 DNA follows: TGTGCCAGCAGTTTAGGGGGACAGGGAGGCTATGGCTACACCTTC. Translation gives CASSLGGQGGYGYTF.

V is TRBV5-1 and J is TRBJ1-2; the D is unclear. Trimming took 4 bases from V and 2 from J, leaving 12 bases between them. This CDR3 spans 14 amino acids. Germline loops: CDR1 SGHRS, CDR2 YFSETQ. DNA for the CDR3: TGCGCCAGCAGCCAAGGGATGGTAAACTATGGCTACACCTTC. Residues: CASSQGMVNYGYTF.

This chain links TRBV10-3 with TRBJ1-5; TRBD1 matches at 9 bases. CDR3 length: 17 residues. Germline values: CDR1 ENHRY, CDR2 SYGVKD. The V and J ends lost 0 bases and 11 bases, in that order; junction bases with no gene match: 14. In DNA form, the CDR3 reads TGTGCCATCAGTGAGTCAGCTTACAGGGGGCGCCTCTTGGCCCAGCATTTT. It encodes CAISESAYRGRLLAQHF.

As regards this clonotype: This may be a read error, as it is one base from a much larger clone. V and J are TRBV5-5 and TRBJ1-4; TRBD1 aligns across 8 bases. CDR3 length equals 15 residues. Germline loops: CDR1 SGHKS, CDR2 YYEKEE (reference sequence). In DNA, the CDR3 is TGTACCAGCAGCCGGACCGGGACAGGAAATGAAAAACTGTTTTTT. The encoded protein is CTSSRTGTGNEKLFF.

As for this clonotype: One end of the junction is discordant with germline, which a read error may explain. This rearrangement joins TRBV2 to TRBJ2-7, with a weak D call TRBD2 (8 bases). The CDR3 length is 14 residues. Germline V gene data show CDR1 as SNHLY and CDR2 as FYNNEI. DNA for the CDR3: TGTGCCTGCAGTCGTAGCGGGACAGTGACCGAGCAGTACTTC. Translation: CACSRSGTVTEQYF.

This clonotype was counted at least ten times. The chain recombines TRBV12-3 or TRBV12-4 with TRBJ2-7, with unresolved D. This CDR3 has 15 residues. V dropped 1 base and J dropped 2 bases, with 12 bases sitting between them. CDR3 DNA sequence: TGTGCCAGCAGTTTAGACCGTAAGTTCACCTACGAGCAGTACTTC. This codes for CASSLDRKFTYEQYF.

The table lists this clonotype with many counts. The rearrangement links TRBV9 to TRBJ1-4; no clear D. CDR1 and CDR2 (germline): SGDLS, YYNGEE. The CDR3 has 16 residues. V lost 4 bases, J lost 0 bases, and 13 bases lay in between. The CDR3 sequence: CASSTRRTATNEKLFF. In DNA, the CDR3 is TGTGCCAGCAGCACTCGACGGACCGCAACTAATGAAAAACTGTTTTTT.

The genes are TRBV2 and TRBJ2-2; D is undetermined. V was shortened by 7 bases and J by 10 bases, with 19 bases between the two germline ends. The CDR3 spans 14 residues. Germline CDR1 SNHLY, CDR2 FYNNEI. As DNA, the CDR3 is TGTGCCAGCACAGGCACAAACCTGCGTATGGAGCTGTTTTTT. The encoded protein is CASTGTNLRMELFF.

This chain links TRBV2 with TRBJ2-3; TRBD1 aligns across 7 bases. The V segment lost 8 bases and the J segment 0 bases; nucleotides outside the gene matches: 2. CDR3 length: 13 amino acids. Germline CDR1 SNHLY, CDR2 FYNNEI. The DNA for the CDR3 is TGTGCCAGCGGGGGACAGAGCACAGATACGCAGTATTTT. Translation gives CASGGQSTDTQYF.

The chain uses TRBV27 and TRBJ2-1; D may be TRBD2 (6 bases). Germline lookup yields CDR1 MNHEY and CDR2 SMNVEV (reference sequence). The CDR3 is 11 amino acids. V lost 8 bases to trimming and J lost 16 bases, with 18 bases between them. CDR3 amino acids: CASGRTGGDFF. In nucleotides, the CDR3 is TGTGCCAGCGGACGGACTGGAGGGGACTTCTTC.

This clonotype was counted only a few times. The V and J genes are TRBV27 and TRBJ1-2; D possibly corresponds to TRBD1 (5 bases). The CDR3 loop spans 12 amino acids. Trimming shortened V by 7 bases and J by 7 bases, and 13 bases separated the two germline ends. Germline CDR1 is MNHEY and CDR2 is SMNVEV (reference sequence). CDR3 protein: CASKIRGGGYTF. The DNA for the CDR3 is TGTGCCAGCAAAATTAGGGGAGGTGGCTACACCTTC.